This entry lists 28 T cell receptor beta chains sequenced from one sample in a study of cytomegalovirus exposure and HLA in healthy donors. PCR primers comprised 60 Vbeta and 13 Jbeta primers. The repertoire was sequenced with immunoSEQ multiplex PCR; TCRdb's copy has only in-frame clones and lacks some. The data hold over 130,000 clones, with 60% to 80% observed a single time. What was sequenced was PBMCs. The receptor set was obtained from a woman aged 25-40 years in good health and CMV-seronegative.

This sequence joins TRBV28 and TRBJ2-7; 8 bases match TRBD1. Unmatched junction bases numbered 12, after V lost 5 bases and J lost 6 bases. Germline V gene sequence: CDR1 MDHEN, CDR2 SYDVKM. The CDR3 has 15 amino acids. The CDR3 sequence: CASSLKTGVFGEQYV. The CDR3 nucleotides read TGTGCCAGCAGTCTTAAGACAGGGGTCTTCGGCGAGCAGTACGTC.

The rearrangement links TRBV10-3 to TRBJ2-3; the match to TRBD2 covers 9 bases. The length of the CDR3 is 14 residues. Germline loops: CDR1 ENHRY, CDR2 SYGVKD. The V and J ends lost 3 bases and 10 bases, in that order; junction bases with no gene match: 8. CDR3 nucleotide sequence: TGTGCCATCAGTGAAGAAGTAGCGGGAGCAGCGCAGTATTTT. Its protein product is CAISEEVAGAAQYF.

J is TRBJ2-5 and V is TRBV6-9, with D unclear. The CDR3 runs 13 residues. V lost 8 bases, J lost 11 bases, and 21 bases lay in between. CDR1 is MNHGY, CDR2 SVAAGI, per germline. CDR3 region: CASSTPSIREQYF. The CDR3 nucleotides read TGTGCCAGCTCTACTCCTAGTATCAGAGAGCAGTACTTC.

With regard to this clone: An end of the junction does not agree with germline; a read error may underlie this. The identical CDR3 is also encoded by other nucleotide sequences in the sample. The chain links TRBV11-3 to TRBJ2-7; D possibly corresponds to TRBD2 (5 bases). Germline V gene lookup returns CDR1 SGHNT and CDR2 YENEEA. This CDR3 spans 15 amino acids. The CDR3 sequence: CASSLDRGPSYEQYF. The CDR3 nucleotides are TGTGCTAGCAGCTTAGACCGGGGTCCCTCCTACGAGCAGTACTTC.

The rearrangement links TRBV28 to TRBJ1-1; tentatively, D is TRBD1 (5 bases). Germline V lookup: CDR1 MDHEN, CDR2 SYDVKM. V was pared by 5 bases and J by 2 bases, with 12 bases between. This CDR3 contains 14 residues. CDR3 nucleotide sequence: TGTGCCAGCAGTATTCCCAGGGAAAACACTGAAGCTTTCTTT. Translating gives CASSIPRENTEAFF.

The chain is built from TRBV7-3 and TRBJ2-7; 13 bases are shared with TRBD2. Germline assignment: CDR1 SGHTA and CDR2 FQGTGA. J was trimmed by 5 bases and V by 5 bases; bases with no gene match: 6. The CDR3 contains 15 residues. The CDR3 region has the DNA TGTGCCAGCAGCCCGGGACTAGCGGGACCCCACGAGCAGTACTTC. It is translated as CASSPGLAGPHEQYF.

This clone was picked up one time. Other DNA sequences in this sample translate to the same CDR3. The chain recombines TRBV28 with TRBJ1-5; no clear D gene. The CDR3 is made up of 12 amino acids. Germline V gene data show CDR1 as MDHEN and CDR2 as SYDVKM. V shed 4 bases and J shed 7 bases, with 8 bases lying between them. CDR3 nucleotides: TGTGCCAGCAGTTCGGGAGCCCAGCCCCAGCATTTT. It codes for CASSSGAQPQHF.

V is TRBV28 and J is TRBJ1-5; TRBD1 matches 7 bases. CDR1 and CDR2 from the germline V gene are MDHEN and SYDVKM. V lost 6 bases and J lost 1; bases outside the gene matches: 15. The CDR3 length is 18 residues. The CDR3, as DNA: TGTGCCAGCAGCCTTGGTTATACAGGGGTAGGGAGCAATCAGCCCCAGCATTTT. It specifies CASSLGYTGVGSNQPQHF. Together with reference TRBV28 and TRBJ1-5, the CDR3 gives the full variable domain: DVKVTQSSRYLVKRTGEKVFLECVQDMDHENMFWYRQDPGLGLRLIYFSYDVKMKEKGDIPEGYSVSREKKERFSLILESASTNQTSMYLCASSLGYTGVGSNQPQHFGDGTRLSIL.

This sequence joins TRBV28 and TRBJ2-4; D is perhaps TRBD2 (5 bases). Looked up from germline, CDR1 is MDHEN and CDR2 is SYDVKM. V lost 8 bases to trimming and J lost 0 bases, with 14 bases between them. CDR3 length: 15 amino acids. The CDR3, as DNA: TGTGCCAGCTCAGGAGGTTCGCTAGCCAAAAACATTCAGTACTTC. Protein: CASSGGSLAKNIQYF.

J is TRBJ1-6 and V is TRBV13; D possibly corresponds to TRBD1 (6 bases). The CDR3 is made up of 15 amino acids. CDR1 is PRHDT and CDR2 is FYEKMQ in the germline V gene (reference sequence). The ends were cut back, 6 bases at V and 4 bases at J, with 13 bases in the middle. The chain's CDR3 is CASRYRTAYNSPLHF. The CDR3 DNA reads TGTGCCAGCAGGTACCGGACAGCTTATAATTCACCCCTCCACTTT.

This clone showed up just once. The chain recombines TRBV19 with TRBJ2-4; TRBD2 matches 11 bases. The germline gives CDR1 LNHDA, CDR2 SQIVND (reference sequence). This CDR3 is 17 amino acids long. With V trimmed by 9 bases and J by 9 bases, 19 bases remained unmatched. CDR3 loop: CASMSVAGGTRLGIQYF. In DNA, the CDR3 is TGTGCCAGCATGAGTGTAGCGGGAGGGACCCGCCTTGGCATTCAGTACTTC.

The chain recombines TRBV11-2 with TRBJ2-5, with 8 bases aligning to TRBD1. Per germline, CDR1 SGHAT and CDR2 FQNNGV. V lost 1 base, J lost 4 bases, and 8 bases stayed unmatched. CDR3 length: 16 amino acids. The CDR3 is CASSLAGRGPGETQYF. The CDR3 DNA reads as TGTGCCAGCAGCTTAGCAGGCAGGGGGCCGGGAGAGACCCAGTACTTC.

The chain combines TRBV28 with TRBJ1-1; the D is unclear. The ends were cut back, 5 bases at V and 0 bases at J, with 10 bases in the middle. The CDR3 runs 14 residues. Germline V gene lookup returns CDR1 MDHEN and CDR2 SYDVKM. The CDR3 DNA follows: TGTGCCAGCAGTCCCTTACAGATGAACACTGAAGCTTTCTTT. Residues: CASSPLQMNTEAFF.

The V call is TRBV5-1, the J call TRBJ2-7; possibly TRBD1 for D (6 bases). CDR1 SGHRS and CDR2 YFSETQ come from the germline V gene. V was clipped by 3 bases and J by 5 bases, with 18 bases between them. This CDR3 is built from 15 residues. The CDR3 DNA reads TGCGCCAGCAGCTCAGAAGGCACAGGGACCAACGAGCAGTACTTC. Translated, it gives CASSSEGTGTNEQYF.

Here the CDR3 DNA reads TGTGCCAGCTCAGGACCGGGCCCCATTAGGGGCACTGAAGCTTTCTTT. Its protein is CASSGPGPIRGTEAFF. This chain links TRBV18 with TRBJ1-1, with a possible D match to TRBD1 (5 bases). The germline gives CDR1 KGHSH, CDR2 LQKENI. V was shortened by 5 bases and J by 4 bases, with 20 bases between the two germline ends. CDR3 length equals 16 residues.

The rearrangement uses TRBV5-4 and TRBJ1-1; no clear D gene. The germline CDR1 and CDR2 sequences are SGHNT and YYREEE (reference sequence). V lost 5 bases and J 3 bases, leaving 14 bases between the germline ends. This CDR3 is 14 amino acids long. CDR3 DNA sequence: TGTGCCAGCAGACGTAGGGAGCTTGACACTGAAGCTTTCTTT. Translation gives CASRRRELDTEAFF.

The chain has TRBV6-5 and TRBJ2-1; 9 bases align to TRBD1. Losses at the gene ends were 4 bases for V and 8 bases for J; bases not matched to a gene: 9. CDR1 is MNHEY, CDR2 SVGAGI, per germline. CDR3 length: 15 amino acids. The CDR3 DNA is TGTGCCAGCAGTTCGCCGGGACAGGGTCGGGATGAGCAGTTCTTC. Its translation: CASSSPGQGRDEQFF.

The chain carries TRBV28 and TRBJ2-7; D not certain. CDR1 and CDR2 (germline): MDHEN, SYDVKM. The length of the CDR3 is 13 residues. The V gene lost 2 bases and the J gene lost 4 bases, with 9 bases spanning the gap. In nucleotides, the CDR3 is TGTGCCAGCAGTTTACAGGTAGTGTACGAGCAGTACTTC. It specifies CASSLQVVYEQYF.

This chain links TRBV6-6 with TRBJ2-1; 9 bases are shared with TRBD1. J was trimmed by 0 bases and V by 11 bases; bases with no gene match: 5. CDR1 MNHNY and CDR2 SVGAGI come from the germline V gene (reference sequence). The length of the CDR3 is 14 residues. CDR3 nucleotide sequence: TGTGCCGTTGGACAGGGGCCCTCCTACAATGAGCAGTTCTTC. It encodes CAVGQGPSYNEQFF.

V and J are TRBV18 and TRBJ2-3; TRBD1 agrees at 7 bases. The CDR3 has 14 residues. Germline loops: CDR1 KGHSH, CDR2 LQKENI. Trimming took 6 bases from V and 4 from J; bases not matched to a gene: 7. This CDR3 is CASSARQGADTQYF. For the CDR3, the DNA is TGTGCCAGCTCCGCCCGACAGGGCGCAGATACGCAGTATTTT.

The CDR3 spells CASSPGQGEDTQYF. The CDR3 DNA sequence: TGTGCCAGCTCACCAGGACAGGGGGAAGATACGCAGTATTTT. The V gene is TRBV18, the J gene TRBJ2-3; 10 bases line up with TRBD1. This CDR3 is 14 amino acids long. V shed 2 bases and J 5 bases; nucleotides not matched to a gene: 1. Per germline, CDR1 KGHSH and CDR2 LQKENI.

The V call is TRBV7-6, the J call TRBJ2-3, with 9 bases that match TRBD2. Germline CDR1 SGHVS, CDR2 FNYEAQ. The trim removed 6 bases at V and 0 bases at J, leaving 4 bases unmatched. The CDR3 is 15 amino acids. The CDR3 sequence: CASRATSGSTDTQYF. Written as DNA, the CDR3 is TGTGCCAGCAGAGCTACTAGCGGGAGCACAGATACGCAGTATTTT.

The chain joins TRBV7-9 to TRBJ1-1; 8 nucleotides line up with TRBD1. CDR1 is SEHNR and CDR2 is FQNEAQ in the germline V gene (reference sequence). The CDR3 runs to 14 residues. With V trimmed by 7 bases and J by 5 bases, 9 bases remained unmatched. Written as DNA, the CDR3 is TGTGCCAGCAACCCAACAGGGGGGTGGACTGAAGCTTTCTTT. This sequence encodes CASNPTGGWTEAFF.

This clone was observed a handful of times. This rearrangement joins TRBV7-2 to TRBJ2-5, with a tentative D call TRBD2 (7 bases). The CDR3 is 12 residues long. CDR1 and CDR2 (germline): SGHTA, FQGNSA. Trimming cost V 4 bases and J 9 bases, with 12 bases left between them. CDR3 loop: CASSWGGQAQYF. In DNA, the CDR3 is TGTGCCAGCAGCTGGGGGGGGCAGGCCCAGTACTTC.

The chain recombines TRBV10-3 with TRBJ1-2, with D possibly being TRBD1 (6 bases). The CDR3 contains 12 residues. Germline V gene lookup returns CDR1 ENHRY and CDR2 SYGVKD. V was cut by 4 bases and J by 6 bases, with 9 bases left in between. The CDR3 region is CAISGPGDGYTF. CDR3 in DNA: TGTGCCATCAGTGGACCAGGGGATGGCTACACCTTC.

The chain carries TRBV30 and TRBJ1-1; 7 bases line up with TRBD1. The germline gives CDR1 GTSNPN, CDR2 SVGIG (reference sequence). The V segment lost 5 bases and the J segment 2 bases; nucleotides outside the gene matches: 2. CDR3 length: 12 residues. The CDR3 nucleotides read TGTGCCTGGGGGACAGTCAACACTGAAGCTTTCTTT. Its protein product is CAWGTVNTEAFF.

The CDR3 bases are TGTGCCAGCCAGGCGGGAGGTGAGCAGTTCTTC. Its translation: CASQAGGEQFF. This sequence joins TRBV2 and TRBJ2-1, with 8 bases lining up with TRBD2. Germline assignment: CDR1 SNHLY and CDR2 FYNNEI. After removal of 8 bases from V and 9 bases from J, the junction contained 3 bases not matched to a gene. The CDR3 covers 11 residues. Variable domain in full (rest from reference TRBV2 and TRBJ2-1): EPEVTQTPSHQVTQMGQEVILRCVPISNHLYFYWYRQILGQKVEFLVSFYNNEISEKSEIFDDQFSVERPDGSNFTLKIRSTKLEDSAMYFCASQAGGEQFFGPGTRLTVL.

The CDR3 coding sequence is TGTGCCAGCTCACGACTAGCGGGAAACACCGGGGAGCTGTTTTTT. This codes for CASSRLAGNTGELFF. The V call is TRBV18, the J call TRBJ2-2; 11 bases are shared with TRBD2. V trimming: 4 bases; J trimming: 2 bases; junction bases outside the gene matches: 0. The CDR3 loop spans 15 amino acids. Per germline, CDR1 KGHSH and CDR2 LQKENI.